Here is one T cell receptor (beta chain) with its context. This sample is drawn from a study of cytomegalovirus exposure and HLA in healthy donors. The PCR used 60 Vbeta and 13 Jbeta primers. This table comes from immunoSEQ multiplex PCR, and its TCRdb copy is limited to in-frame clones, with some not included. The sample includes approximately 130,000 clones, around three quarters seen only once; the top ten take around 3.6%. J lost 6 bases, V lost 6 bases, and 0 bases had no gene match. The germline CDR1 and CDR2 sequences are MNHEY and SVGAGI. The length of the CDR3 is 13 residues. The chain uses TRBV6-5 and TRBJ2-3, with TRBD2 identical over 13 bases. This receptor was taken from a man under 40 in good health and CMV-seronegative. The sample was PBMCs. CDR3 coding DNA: TGTGCCAGCAGGACTAGCGGGGGGGATACGCAGTATTTT. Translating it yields CASRTSGGDTQYF.